The 9 T cell receptor beta chains given below trace back to one sample, sequenced in a study of cytomegalovirus exposure and HLA in healthy donors. This PCR relied on a set of 60 Vbeta primers and 13 Jbeta primers. Profiling relied on immunoSEQ multiplex PCR, and the TCRdb table lists in-frame clones only, not all of them. This sample has some 110,000 clones; roughly three fifths occur once, and the top ten carry 8.5% to 9.5%. Sequenced material: PBMCs. These receptors all come from a middle-aged woman in good health and CMV-seropositive.

This clone was observed a few times. V usage is TRBV7-9 and J usage is TRBJ2-2, with 11 bases lining up with TRBD1. Per germline, CDR1 SEHNR and CDR2 FQNEAQ (reference sequence). There are 17 residues in the CDR3. Trimming took 5 bases from V and 6 from J; bases not matched to a gene: 11. The DNA for the CDR3 is TGTGCCAGCAGCACTACCAATACGGGACAGGGGGCCGGGGAGCTGTTTTTT. This encodes CASSTTNTGQGAGELFF.

This chain uses TRBV9 with TRBJ2-7, with D unclear. CDR1 SGDLS and CDR2 YYNGEE come from the germline V gene. V lost 0 bases to trimming and J lost 6 bases, with 10 bases between them. CDR3 length equals 13 residues. The CDR3 nucleotides read TGTGCCAGCAGCGTAGGTCTGGCTCCCGAGCAGTACTTC. Its protein is CASSVGLAPEQYF.

V usage is TRBV7-3 and J usage is TRBJ2-2, with TRBD2 matching over 12 bases. Trimming took 5 bases from V and 5 from J; bases not matched to a gene: 9. Germline V gene sequence: CDR1 SGHTA, CDR2 FQGTGA. The CDR3 has 17 residues. CDR3 sequence reads: CASSPRLAGEYTGELFF. The CDR3 nucleotides are TGTGCCAGCAGCCCCAGACTAGCGGGAGAGTATACCGGGGAGCTGTTTTTT. The variable domain in full, with the rest retrieved from reference TRBV7-3 and TRBJ2-2, is GAGVSQTPSNKVTEKGKYVELRCDPISGHTALYWYRQSLGQGPEFLIYFQGTGAADDSGLPNDRFFAVRPEGSVSTLKIQRTERGDSAVYLCASSPRLAGEYTGELFFGEGSRLTVL.

This clone was found once. The chain recombines TRBV5-1 with TRBJ1-5, with 8 bases aligning to TRBD1. This CDR3 comprises 15 residues. With 2 bases clipped from V and 2 bases from J, the junction kept 3 bases outside the gene matches. Looked up from germline, CDR1 is SGHRS and CDR2 is YFSETQ. CDR3 loop: CASSFSGQGNQPQHF. In nucleotides, the CDR3 is TGCGCCAGCAGCTTTTCGGGACAGGGCAATCAGCCCCAGCATTTT.

This clone was picked up one time. The CDR3 sequence is CASSSSGRGAYEQYF. CDR3 coding DNA: TGTGCCAGCAGTTCTAGCGGGAGAGGTGCCTACGAGCAGTACTTC. The chain carries TRBV6-5 and TRBJ2-7, with 10 bases identical to TRBD2. J was trimmed by 2 bases and V by 4 bases; bases with no gene match: 5. The CDR3 contains 15 residues. CDR1 and CDR2 from the germline V gene are MNHEY and SVGAGI.

CDR3 in amino acids: CASSPTSGHTYEQYF. The DNA of the CDR3 is TGTGCCAGCAGCCCGACTAGCGGCCATACCTACGAGCAGTACTTC. The rearrangement joins TRBV7-2 to TRBJ2-7; 9 bases are a match to TRBD2. From germline, CDR1 is SGHTA and CDR2 FQGNSA. V lost 5 bases, J lost 2 bases, and 7 bases stayed unmatched. This CDR3 region has 15 residues.

This clone was counted only a few times. The CDR3 is CASRGDRTFRYNEQFF. The DNA for the CDR3 is TGTGCCAGCAGAGGGGACAGGACCTTTCGATACAATGAGCAGTTCTTC. The chain has TRBV2 and TRBJ2-1; 8 bases line up with TRBD1. V gave up 6 bases and J gave up 4 bases; unmatched junction bases: 11. CDR1 and CDR2 from the germline V gene are SNHLY and FYNNEI. This CDR3 is built from 16 residues. Full variable domain (outside the CDR3, taken from reference TRBV2 and TRBJ2-1): EPEVTQTPSHQVTQMGQEVILRCVPISNHLYFYWYRQILGQKVEFLVSFYNNEISEKSEIFDDQFSVERPDGSNFTLKIRSTKLEDSAMYFCASRGDRTFRYNEQFFGPGTRLTVL.

The chain couples TRBV11-2 to TRBJ2-2; D is ambiguous. This CDR3 is built from 14 residues. In germline, CDR1 is SGHAT, CDR2 FQNNGV. V lost 5 bases, J lost 3 bases, and 10 bases lay in between. The CDR3 DNA reads as TGTGCCAGCAGCCCCCTAGAGGACACCGGGGAGCTGTTTTTT. Its translation is CASSPLEDTGELFF.

The V call is TRBV7-2, the J call TRBJ2-1; D is possibly TRBD1 (5 bases). Germline V CDR1 and CDR2: SGHTA, FQGNSA. This CDR3 contains 14 residues. V lost 1 base and J 6 bases, leaving 10 bases between the germline ends. The CDR3 spells CASSLGRGTNEQFF. The CDR3 region has the DNA TGTGCCAGCAGCTTAGGTAGGGGCACCAATGAGCAGTTCTTC.